This T cell receptor beta chain derives from a study of neurological immune-mediated disorders. Whole-study results and caveats: The repertoires of 18 of 34 multiple sclerosis patients were placed by phylogenetic grouping in a single related-CDR3 cluster, which may be a signature. HTLV-1-associated myelopathy ranked highest for TCR clonal expansion and multiple sclerosis lowest, beneath healthy controls.

Regarding time point: longitudinal time-point 3. The CDR3 sequence is 16 residues long. The authors produced cDNA by 5'RACE using 10-nucleotide random UMIs. One entry per CDR3 protein results from TCRdb running MiXCR on the 5' RACE reads. The sample has approximately 84,000 distinct CDR3 sequences, roughly 4.3% seen once. This clonotype was picked up many times. Its antigen is not known. This TCR was sampled from a woman aged 55-75 years with multiple sclerosis. The chain carries TRBV21-1 and TRBJ2-7; whether TRBD2, the table's D call, matches the DNA was not checked. TRBV21-1 is a documented pseudogene. Specimen: PBMCs. The CDR3 here is CASQGWAGGFSYEQYF. CDR3 DNA: TGTGCCTCCCAGGGATGGGCGGGGGGATTTTCCTACGAGCAGTACTTC.